Below, one TCR beta chain is given with its context. What it binds is unknown. The sample belongs to a study of shared clonotypes between healthy human individuals. Whole-study results and caveats: Estimated richness was generally greater in naive than memory subsets. Naive CD4 clonotypes overlapped across a few donors at roughly 5%. An effect of sequencing depth on clonotype sharing among donors was expected.

TCRdb's table, derived via immunoSEQ multiplex PCR, lists solely in-frame clones and lacks some. The sample has over a million clones, more than 95% seen once. Deletions cut 0 bases from V and 8 bases from J, with 14 bases between. CDR1 is SGHTA, CDR2 FQGNSA, per germline. This CDR3 is 15 amino acids long. The specimen was naive CD4+ T cells sorted from blood. Subset described: CD45RA+ positively selected. J is TRBJ1-3 and V is TRBV7-2; no clear D gene. The source is a man aged 25 to 45 in good health. The CDR3 here is CASSLAPVKVDTIYF. CDR3 DNA sequence: TGTGCCAGCAGCTTAGCCCCAGTAAAAGTGGACACCATATATTTT.